One sample yielded the 8 T cell receptor beta chains listed below, sequenced in a study of OX40 agonist ivuxolimab in advanced cancers. The protocol was immunoSEQ multiplex PCR, while the TCRdb copy is restricted to in-frame clones and leaves out a portion. The sample consists of some 70,000 clones, 85% to 95% of them appearing once. The material was CD4+ or CD8+ T cells sorted from blood, obtained in a trial of the OX40 agonist ivuxolimab. Receptors were obtained from an adult with an advanced solid tumor such as melanoma, head and neck, liver or kidney cancer.

The chain uses TRBV10-1 and TRBJ2-3; D is perhaps TRBD2 (6 bases). CDR1 WNHNN and CDR2 SYGVQD come from the germline V gene (reference sequence). The CDR3 is 13 amino acids. V shed 2 bases and J shed 4 bases, with 7 bases lying between them. In DNA form, the CDR3 reads TGCGCCAGCAGTGAGGCTAGCGCAGATACGCAGTATTTT. Its protein product is CASSEASADTQYF.

This clone was detected once. This chain uses TRBV7-2 with TRBJ2-3, with D possibly matching TRBD2 (5 bases). The CDR3 is 14 amino acids. Germline CDR1 SGHTA, CDR2 FQGNSA. V lost 5 bases, J lost 5 bases, and 14 bases lay in between. CDR3 sequence (DNA): TGTGCCAGCAGCCTCCGGACTGCGCAAGATACGCAGTATTTT. Residues: CASSLRTAQDTQYF.

This chain uses TRBV5-4 with TRBJ2-1; D gene unclear. With 0 bases removed from V and 3 bases from J, the gap between germline ends came to 10 bases. Germline CDR1 reads SGHNT; CDR2 reads YYREEE (reference sequence). The CDR3 is made up of 15 amino acids. The CDR3 spells CASSLVSSVYNEQFF. In nucleotides, the CDR3 is TGTGCCAGCAGCTTGGTGTCGTCAGTCTACAATGAGCAGTTCTTC.

The V gene is TRBV7-3, the J gene TRBJ2-7; 7 bases line up with TRBD1. Trimming removed 0 bases from V and 2 bases from J; junction bases left unmatched: 4. Germline V gene sequence: CDR1 SGHTA, CDR2 FQGTGA. The CDR3 sequence is 15 residues long. The CDR3 region is CASSLTGTATYEQYF. CDR3 DNA: TGTGCCAGCAGCTTAACCGGGACAGCCACCTACGAGCAGTACTTC.

The chain links TRBV27 to TRBJ1-1; TRBD1 matches at 12 bases. Germline V CDR1 and CDR2: MNHEY, SMNVEV (reference sequence). The CDR3 loop spans 16 amino acids. The junction had 8 bases not matched to a gene; V was cut back by 8 bases and J by 1 base. The CDR3 DNA reads as TGTGCCAGCGGGGGACAGGGGGCTCTTACGAACACTGAAGCTTTCTTT. Its protein product is CASGGQGALTNTEAFF.

CDR3: CASSEPPNGEQYF. For the CDR3, the DNA is TGTGCCAGCAGTGAACCACCGAACGGCGAGCAGTACTTC. The chain joins TRBV6-1 to TRBJ2-7; D remains ambiguous. Germline CDR1 and CDR2: MNHNS and SASEGT. The CDR3 sequence is 13 residues long. The V end was cut by 2 bases, the J end by 6 bases, with 11 bases between.

This chain links TRBV18 with TRBJ2-5; 7 bases are a match to TRBD1. Trimming removed 3 bases from V and 3 bases from J; junction bases left unmatched: 1. This CDR3 region has 13 residues. Looked up from germline, CDR1 is KGHSH and CDR2 is LQKENI. The CDR3 region has the DNA TGTGCCAGCTCACCCGGACAGGAAGAGACCCAGTACTTC. This encodes CASSPGQEETQYF.

The chain combines TRBV5-6 with TRBJ1-5, with D hard to call. The CDR3 spans 14 residues. Trimming removed 2 bases from V and 6 bases from J, with 12 bases in between. Germline CDR1 is SGHDT and CDR2 is YYEEEE. The CDR3 spells CASSLQRLSQPQHF. CDR3 nucleotides: TGTGCCAGCAGCTTACAGAGATTAAGTCAGCCCCAGCATTTT.